This record concerns one TCR beta chain sequence. Cohorts were determined from participant-reported clinical history. Clones were read by immunoSEQ multiplex PCR, and TCRdb kept only the in-frame ones, dropping some. The profile shows around 200,000 clones, about 87% of them singletons. Germline lookup yields CDR1 SQVTM and CDR2 ANQGSEA. The CDR3 runs to 15 residues. V was pared by 4 bases and J by 4 bases, with 9 bases of the junction left unmatched. This specimen comes from a study of blood T cell repertoires in COVID-19. The chain joins TRBV29-1 to TRBJ2-5, with 10 bases lining up with TRBD1. This sequence was found in a man aged 18-30 years with acute COVID-19. Source material: PBMCs or T cells enriched from blood (not recorded which). CDR3 protein: CSVGRQGAMLETQYF. DNA for the CDR3: TGCAGCGTTGGGCGACAGGGGGCAATGTTAGAGACCCAGTACTTC.